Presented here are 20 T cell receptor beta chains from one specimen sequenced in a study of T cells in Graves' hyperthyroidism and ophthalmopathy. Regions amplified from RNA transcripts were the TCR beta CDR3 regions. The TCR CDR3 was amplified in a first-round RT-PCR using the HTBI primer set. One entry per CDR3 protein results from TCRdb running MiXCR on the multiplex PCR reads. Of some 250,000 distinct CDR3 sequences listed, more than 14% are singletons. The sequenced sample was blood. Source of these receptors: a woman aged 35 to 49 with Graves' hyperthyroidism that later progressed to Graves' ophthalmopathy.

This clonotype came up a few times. CDR3 coding DNA: TGTGCCAGCAGCCCTACCACAGGTCTGGACACCATATATTTT. This sequence encodes CASSPTTGLDTIYF. The V gene is TRBV14, the J gene TRBJ1-3; D is possibly TRBD1 (5 bases). Between the trimmed V and J ends, which lost 4 bases and 8 bases, there was a span of 15 bases. The CDR3 is made up of 14 amino acids. The germline CDR1 and CDR2 sequences are SGHDN and FVKESK.

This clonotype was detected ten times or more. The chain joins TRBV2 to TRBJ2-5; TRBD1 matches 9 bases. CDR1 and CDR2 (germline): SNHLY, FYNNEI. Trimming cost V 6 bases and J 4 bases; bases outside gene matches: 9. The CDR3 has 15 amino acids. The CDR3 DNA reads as TGTGCCAGCAGGTTCTCGGGACAGGGATCAGAGACCCAGTACTTC. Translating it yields CASRFSGQGSETQYF.

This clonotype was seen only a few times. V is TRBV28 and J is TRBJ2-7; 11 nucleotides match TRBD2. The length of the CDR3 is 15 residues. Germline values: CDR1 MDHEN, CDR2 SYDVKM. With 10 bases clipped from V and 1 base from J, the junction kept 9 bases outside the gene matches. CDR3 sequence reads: CATFPLAGVSYEQYF. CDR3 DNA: TGTGCCACCTTCCCACTAGCGGGAGTTTCCTACGAGCAGTACTTC.

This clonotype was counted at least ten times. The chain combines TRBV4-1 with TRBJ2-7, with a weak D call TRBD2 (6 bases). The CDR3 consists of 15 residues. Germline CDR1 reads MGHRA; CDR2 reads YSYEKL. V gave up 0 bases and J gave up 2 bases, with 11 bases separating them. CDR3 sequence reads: CASSQEYGSPYEQYF. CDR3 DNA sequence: TGCGCCAGCAGCCAAGAGTACGGGAGTCCCTACGAGCAGTACTTC.

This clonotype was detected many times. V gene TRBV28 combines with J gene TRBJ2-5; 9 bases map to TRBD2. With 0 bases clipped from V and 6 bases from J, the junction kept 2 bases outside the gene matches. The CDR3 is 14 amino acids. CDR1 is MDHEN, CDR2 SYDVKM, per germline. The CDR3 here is CASSLWASGKTQYF. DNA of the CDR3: TGTGCCAGCAGTTTATGGGCTAGCGGGAAGACCCAGTACTTC.

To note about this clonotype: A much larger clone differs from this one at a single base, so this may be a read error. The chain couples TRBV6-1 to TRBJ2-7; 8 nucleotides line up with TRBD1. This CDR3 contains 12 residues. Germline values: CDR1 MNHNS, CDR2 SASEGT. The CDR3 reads CGSRQGSGEQYF. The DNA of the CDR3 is TGTGGCAGCAGACAGGGGTCGGGGGAGCAGTACTTC.

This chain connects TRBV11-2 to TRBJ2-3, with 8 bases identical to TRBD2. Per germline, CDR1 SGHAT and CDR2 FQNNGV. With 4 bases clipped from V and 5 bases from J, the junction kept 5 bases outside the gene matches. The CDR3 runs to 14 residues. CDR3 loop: CASSSGLVQDTQYF. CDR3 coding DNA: TGTGCCAGCAGCTCGGGACTAGTTCAAGATACGCAGTATTTT. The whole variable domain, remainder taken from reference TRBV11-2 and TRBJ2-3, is EAGVAQSPRYKIIEKRQSVAFWCNPISGHATLYWYQQILGQGPKLLIQFQNNGVVDDSQLPKDRFSAERLKGVDSTLKIQPAKLEDSAVYLCASSSGLVQDTQYFGPGTRLTVL.

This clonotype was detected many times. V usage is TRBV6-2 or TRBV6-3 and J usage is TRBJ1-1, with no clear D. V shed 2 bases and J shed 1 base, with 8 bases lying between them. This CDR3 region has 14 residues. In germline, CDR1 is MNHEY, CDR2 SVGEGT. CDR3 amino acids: CASSYQASNTEAFF. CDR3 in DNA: TGTGCCAGCAGTTACCAGGCCTCGAACACTGAAGCTTTCTTT.

As DNA, the CDR3 is TGTGCCAGCAGCTACGGGGTGCTTATCAATGAGCAGTTCTTC. It translates to CASSYGVLINEQFF. The chain employs TRBV5-4 and TRBJ2-1, with D tentatively TRBD2 (5 bases). The CDR3 loop spans 14 amino acids. Per the germline V gene, CDR1 is SGHNT and CDR2 is YYREEE (reference sequence). Trimming took off 3 bases at V and 6 bases at J, with 13 bases between the two ends.

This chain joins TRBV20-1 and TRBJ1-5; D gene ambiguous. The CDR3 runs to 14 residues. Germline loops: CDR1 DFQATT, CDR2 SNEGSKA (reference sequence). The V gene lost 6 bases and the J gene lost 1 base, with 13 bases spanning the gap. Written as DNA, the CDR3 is TGCAGTGCCAGATTGGGCGGGAGCAATCAGCCCCAGCATTTT. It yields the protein CSARLGGSNQPQHF.

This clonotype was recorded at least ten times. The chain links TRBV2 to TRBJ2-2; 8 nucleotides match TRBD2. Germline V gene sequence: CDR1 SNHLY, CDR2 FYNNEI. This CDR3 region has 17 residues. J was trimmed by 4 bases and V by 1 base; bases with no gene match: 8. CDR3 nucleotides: TGTGCCAGCAGTGAAGGTCGGGCGGGAGGTTCCACCGGGGAGCTGTTTTTT. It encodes CASSEGRAGGSTGELFF.

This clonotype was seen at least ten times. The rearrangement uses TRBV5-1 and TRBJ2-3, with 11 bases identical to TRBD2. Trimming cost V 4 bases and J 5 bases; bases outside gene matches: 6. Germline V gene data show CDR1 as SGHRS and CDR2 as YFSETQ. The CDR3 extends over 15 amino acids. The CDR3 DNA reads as TGCGCCAGCAGCCATAGCGGGAGGGCCGTAGATACGCAGTATTTT. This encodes CASSHSGRAVDTQYF.

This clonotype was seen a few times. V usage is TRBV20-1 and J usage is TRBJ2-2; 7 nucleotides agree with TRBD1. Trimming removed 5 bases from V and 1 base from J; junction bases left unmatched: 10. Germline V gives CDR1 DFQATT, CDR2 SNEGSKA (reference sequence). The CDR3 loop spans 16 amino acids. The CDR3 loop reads CSASQTGVVNTGELFF. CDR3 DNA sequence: TGCAGTGCTTCTCAAACAGGGGTTGTGAACACCGGGGAGCTGTTTTTT.

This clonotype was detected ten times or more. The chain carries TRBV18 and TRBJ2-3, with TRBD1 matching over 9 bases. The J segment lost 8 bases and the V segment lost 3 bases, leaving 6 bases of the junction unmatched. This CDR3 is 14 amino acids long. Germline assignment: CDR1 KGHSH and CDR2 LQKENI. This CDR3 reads CASSPGQGMVTQYF. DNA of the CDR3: TGTGCCAGCTCACCCGGACAGGGGATGGTTACGCAGTATTTT. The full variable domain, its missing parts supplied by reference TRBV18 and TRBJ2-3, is NAGVMQNPRHLVRRRGQEARLRCSPMKGHSHVYWYRQLPEEGLKFMVYLQKENIIDESGMPKERFSAEFPKEGPSILRIQQVVRGDSAAYFCASSPGQGMVTQYFGPGTRLTVL.

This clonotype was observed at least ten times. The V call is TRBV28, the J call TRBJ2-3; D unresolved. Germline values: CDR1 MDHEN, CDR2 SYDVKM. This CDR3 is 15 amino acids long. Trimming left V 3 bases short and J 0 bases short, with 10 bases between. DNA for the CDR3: TGTGCCAGCAGTTTCGAGATGTCTAGCACAGATACGCAGTATTTT. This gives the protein CASSFEMSSTDTQYF.

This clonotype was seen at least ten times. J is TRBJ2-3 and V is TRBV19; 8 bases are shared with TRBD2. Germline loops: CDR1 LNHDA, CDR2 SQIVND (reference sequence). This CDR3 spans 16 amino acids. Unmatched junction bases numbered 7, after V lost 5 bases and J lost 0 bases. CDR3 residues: CASSPRSGKSTDTQYF. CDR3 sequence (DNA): TGTGCCAGTAGTCCCCGTAGCGGGAAAAGCACAGATACGCAGTATTTT.

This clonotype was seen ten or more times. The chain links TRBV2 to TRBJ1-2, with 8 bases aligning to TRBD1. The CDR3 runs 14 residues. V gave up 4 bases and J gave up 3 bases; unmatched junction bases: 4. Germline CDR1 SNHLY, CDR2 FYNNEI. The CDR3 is CASSGQGRDYGYTF. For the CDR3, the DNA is TGTGCCAGCAGTGGACAGGGGCGGGACTATGGCTACACCTTC.

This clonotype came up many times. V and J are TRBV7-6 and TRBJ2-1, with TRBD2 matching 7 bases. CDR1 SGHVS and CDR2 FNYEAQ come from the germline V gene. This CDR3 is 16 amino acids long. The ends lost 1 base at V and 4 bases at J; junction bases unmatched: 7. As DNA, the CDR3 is TGTGCCAGCAGCTTAGAACGCGGGAGCAGTTACAATGAGCAGTTCTTC. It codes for CASSLERGSSYNEQFF.

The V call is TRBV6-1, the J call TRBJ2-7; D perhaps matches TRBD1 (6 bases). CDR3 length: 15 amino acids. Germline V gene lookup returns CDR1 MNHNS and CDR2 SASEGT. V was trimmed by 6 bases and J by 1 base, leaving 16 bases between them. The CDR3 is CASSWDTGHSYEQYV. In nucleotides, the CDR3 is TGTGCCAGCAGCTGGGACACGGGGCATTCCTACGAGCAGTACGTC.

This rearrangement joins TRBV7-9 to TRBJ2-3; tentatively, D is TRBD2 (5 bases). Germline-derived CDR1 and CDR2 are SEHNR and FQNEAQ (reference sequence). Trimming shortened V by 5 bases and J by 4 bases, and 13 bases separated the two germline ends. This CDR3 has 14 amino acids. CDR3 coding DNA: TGTGCCAGCAGCCTAAGTGGAGGAGCAGATACGCAGTATTTT. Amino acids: CASSLSGGADTQYF. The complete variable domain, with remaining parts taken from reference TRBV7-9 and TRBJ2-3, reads DTGVSQNPRHKITKRGQNVTFRCDPISEHNRLYWYRQTLGQGPEFLTYFQNEAQLEKSRLLSDRFSAERPKGSFSTLEIQRTEQGDSAMYLCASSLSGGADTQYFGPGTRLTVL.